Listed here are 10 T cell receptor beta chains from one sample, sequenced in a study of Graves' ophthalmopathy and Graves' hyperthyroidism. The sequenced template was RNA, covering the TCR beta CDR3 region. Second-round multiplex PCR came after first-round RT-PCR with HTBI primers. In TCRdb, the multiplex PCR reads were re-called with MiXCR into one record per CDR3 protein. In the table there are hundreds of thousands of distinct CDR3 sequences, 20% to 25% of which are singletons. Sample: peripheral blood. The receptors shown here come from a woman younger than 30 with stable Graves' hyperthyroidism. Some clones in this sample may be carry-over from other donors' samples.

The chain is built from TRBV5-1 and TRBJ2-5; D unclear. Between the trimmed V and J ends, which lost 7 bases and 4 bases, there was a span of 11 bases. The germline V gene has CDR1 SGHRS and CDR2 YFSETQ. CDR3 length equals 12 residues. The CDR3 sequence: CASCSTGETQYF. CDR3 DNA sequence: TGCGCCAGCTGTAGTACCGGAGAGACCCAGTACTTC.

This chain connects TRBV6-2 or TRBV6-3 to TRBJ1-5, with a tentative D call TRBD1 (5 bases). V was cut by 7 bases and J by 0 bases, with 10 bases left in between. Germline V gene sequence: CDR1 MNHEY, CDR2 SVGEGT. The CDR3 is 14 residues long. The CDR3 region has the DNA TGTGCCAGCATGGTAGGGGTTAGCAATCAGCCCCAGCATTTT. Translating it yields CASMVGVSNQPQHF.

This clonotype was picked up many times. The CDR3 DNA is TGTGCCAGCAGCCTCGGTGAGACTTACGAGCAGTACTTC. This sequence encodes CASSLGETYEQYF. The genes are TRBV6-1 and TRBJ2-7; D is ambiguous. The germline V and J ends were trimmed by 6 bases and 4 bases, with 13 bases remaining between them. CDR1 is MNHNS and CDR2 is SASEGT in the germline V gene. The CDR3 extends over 13 amino acids.

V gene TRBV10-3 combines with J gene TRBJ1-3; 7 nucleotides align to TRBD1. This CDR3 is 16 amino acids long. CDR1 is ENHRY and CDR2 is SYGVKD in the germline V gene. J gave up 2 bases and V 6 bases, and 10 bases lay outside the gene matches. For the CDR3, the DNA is TGTGCCATCAGACGACAGGGATCGGGTCCTGGAAACACCATATATTTT. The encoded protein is CAIRRQGSGPGNTIYF.

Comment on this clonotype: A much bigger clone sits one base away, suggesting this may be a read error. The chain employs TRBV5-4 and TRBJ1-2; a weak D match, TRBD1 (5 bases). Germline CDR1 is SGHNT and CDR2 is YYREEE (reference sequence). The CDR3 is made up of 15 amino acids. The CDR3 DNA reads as TGTACCAGCAGCCCTAACATCAGGGCAGGGTATGGCTACACCTTC. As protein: CTSSPNIRAGYGYTF.

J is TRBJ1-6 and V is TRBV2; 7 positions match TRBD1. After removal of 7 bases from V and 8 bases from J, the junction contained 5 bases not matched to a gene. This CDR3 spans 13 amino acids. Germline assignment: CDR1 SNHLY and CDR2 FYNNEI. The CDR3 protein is CASTGTEDSPLHF. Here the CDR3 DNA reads TGTGCCAGCACGGGGACAGAGGATTCACCCCTCCACTTT.

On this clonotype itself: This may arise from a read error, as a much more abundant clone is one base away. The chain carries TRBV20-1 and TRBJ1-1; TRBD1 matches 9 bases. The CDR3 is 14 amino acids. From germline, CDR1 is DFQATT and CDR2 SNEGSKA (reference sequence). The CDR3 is CSATEQGAQPEACF. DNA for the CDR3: TGCAGTGCTACTGAACAGGGGGCGCAGCCTGAAGCTTGCTTT.

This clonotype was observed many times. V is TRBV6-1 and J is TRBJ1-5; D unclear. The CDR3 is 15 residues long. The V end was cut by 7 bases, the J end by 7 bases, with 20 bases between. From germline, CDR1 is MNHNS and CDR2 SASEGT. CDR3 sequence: CASTTDTAGLQPQHF. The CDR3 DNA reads TGTGCCAGCACCACTGACACGGCTGGGTTGCAGCCCCAGCATTTT.

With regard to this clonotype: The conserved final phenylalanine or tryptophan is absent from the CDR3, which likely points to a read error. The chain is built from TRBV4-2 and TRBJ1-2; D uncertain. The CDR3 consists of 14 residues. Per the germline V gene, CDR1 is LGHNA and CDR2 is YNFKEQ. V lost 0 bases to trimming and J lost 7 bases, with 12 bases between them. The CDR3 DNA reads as TGTGCCAGCAGCCAAGATCCGCAGGAGGGTGGCTACACCCTC. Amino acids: CASSQDPQEGGYTL.

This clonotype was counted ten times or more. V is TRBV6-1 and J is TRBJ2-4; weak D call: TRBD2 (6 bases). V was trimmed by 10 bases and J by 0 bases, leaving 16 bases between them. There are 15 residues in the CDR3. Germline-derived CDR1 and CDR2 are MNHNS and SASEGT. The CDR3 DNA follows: TGTGCCACCCTCCGAGAGGGACTAGCCAAAAACATTCAGTACTTC. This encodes CATLREGLAKNIQYF.